Following are 3 T cell receptor beta chains from one sample sequenced in a study of T cells in Graves' hyperthyroidism and ophthalmopathy. Amplification yielded TCR beta CDR3 regions, with RNA transcripts as the source. Primed by the HTBI set, a first-round RT-PCR was run on the TCR CDR3. TCRdb called the multiplex PCR reads again in MiXCR, with one record for every CDR3 protein. The sample has nearly 600,000 distinct CDR3 sequences, 13% to 15% seen once. Input material: blood. These receptors all come from a woman between 18 and 29 years old with Graves' ophthalmopathy.

This clonotype was seen at least ten times. This chain uses TRBV11-1 with TRBJ2-5; TRBD1 might be the D (6 bases). CDR1 and CDR2 from the germline V gene are SGHAT and FQDESV (reference sequence). Trimming cost V 0 bases and J 2 bases, with 10 bases left between them. The CDR3 is made up of 15 amino acids. DNA of the CDR3: TGTGCCAGCAGCTTAGCGCAGGGGATACAAGAGACCCAGTACTTC. Its translation is CASSLAQGIQETQYF. Full variable domain (outside the CDR3, taken from reference TRBV11-1 and TRBJ2-5): EAEVAQSPRYKITEKSQAVAFWCDPISGHATLYWYRQILGQGPELLVQFQDESVVDDSQLPKDRFSAERLKGVDSTLKIQPAELGDSAMYLCASSLAQGIQETQYFGPGTRLLVL.

This clonotype was counted many times. The chain carries TRBV7-2 and TRBJ1-1, with a possible D match to TRBD1 (5 bases). Germline CDR1 and CDR2: SGHTA and FQGNSA. Between the trimmed V and J ends, which lost 7 bases and 7 bases, there was a span of 22 bases. The CDR3 totals 15 residues. In nucleotides, the CDR3 is TGTGCCAGCACTACTCAAAGGTCCTTGACAGTTGAAGCTTTCTTT. Encoded protein: CASTTQRSLTVEAFF.

In this sample, this clonotype turned up many times. The chain recombines TRBV6-2 or TRBV6-3 with TRBJ2-7; TRBD2 agrees at 9 bases. CDR1 is MNHEY, CDR2 SVGEGT, per germline. The CDR3 contains 20 residues. Trimming removed 1 base from V and 5 bases from J; junction bases left unmatched: 21. The CDR3 loop is CASSYWLAGRPLEDLDEQYF. In nucleotides, the CDR3 is TGTGCCAGCAGTTACTGGCTAGCGGGACGACCCCTCGAGGACCTCGACGAGCAGTACTTC.